One sample yielded the 3 T cell receptor beta chains listed below, sequenced in a study of blood T cell repertoires in COVID-19. Generated by immunoSEQ multiplex PCR, the TCRdb table keeps only in-frame clones and is missing some. The data contain more than 90,000 clones, roughly 82% of them singletons. The sequencing input was peripheral blood. All receptors come from a man at least 80 years old with acute or convalescent COVID-19.

This chain joins TRBV11-2 and TRBJ1-1; 8 bases agree with TRBD1. CDR1 is SGHAT and CDR2 is FQNNGV in the germline V gene. V dropped 0 bases and J dropped 9; count of bases not matched to a gene: 3. The CDR3 is made up of 13 amino acids. CDR3 DNA sequence: TGTGCCAGCAGCTTAGATCGACAGGGGAAAGCTTTCTTT. Amino acid sequence: CASSLDRQGKAFF.

This clone was counted only a few times. The V call is TRBV20-1, the J call TRBJ2-7; D is unclear. CDR3 size: 11 residues. Germline CDR1 reads DFQATT; CDR2 reads SNEGSKA (reference sequence). V was cut by 3 bases and J by 2 bases, with 5 bases left in between. The CDR3, as DNA: TGCAGTGCTAGCCCAACCTACGAGCAGTACTTC. Residues: CSASPTYEQYF.

As DNA, the CDR3 is TGTGCCAGCACCCCCTCCGGGACAGGTTTTCGTGGCTACACCTTC. Protein sequence: CASTPSGTGFRGYTF. This chain uses TRBV6-5 with TRBJ1-2, with 8 bases fitting TRBD1. CDR1 is MNHEY, CDR2 SVGAGI, per germline. The CDR3 sequence is 15 residues long. V dropped 7 bases and J dropped 7; count of bases not matched to a gene: 14.